This TCR beta chain was sequenced in a study of cytomegalovirus exposure and HLA in healthy donors. General study results and limits: Reported results showed that the classifier diagnosed cytomegalovirus status with high specificity and sensitivity.

The germline V gene has CDR1 SGDLS and CDR2 YYNGEE. The V end was cut by 3 bases, the J end by 7 bases, with 20 bases between. This CDR3 has 16 amino acids. Concerning this clone itself: Antigen: not known.

PCR primers comprised 60 Vbeta and 13 Jbeta primers. Profiling relied on immunoSEQ multiplex PCR, and the TCRdb table lists in-frame clones only, not all of them. The sample comprises roughly 170,000 clones, approximately 80% of which are singletons, and more than 4% rests with the top ten. Specimen: PBMCs. The gene calls are TRBV9 and TRBJ2-1; possibly TRBD2 for D (6 bases). The sequence was obtained from a man aged 18 to 30 in good health and CMV-seronegative. Here the CDR3 reads CASSGYRDSLWNEQFF. DNA of the CDR3: TGTGCCAGCAGCGGTTACCGGGACTCTCTTTGGAATGAGCAGTTCTTC.